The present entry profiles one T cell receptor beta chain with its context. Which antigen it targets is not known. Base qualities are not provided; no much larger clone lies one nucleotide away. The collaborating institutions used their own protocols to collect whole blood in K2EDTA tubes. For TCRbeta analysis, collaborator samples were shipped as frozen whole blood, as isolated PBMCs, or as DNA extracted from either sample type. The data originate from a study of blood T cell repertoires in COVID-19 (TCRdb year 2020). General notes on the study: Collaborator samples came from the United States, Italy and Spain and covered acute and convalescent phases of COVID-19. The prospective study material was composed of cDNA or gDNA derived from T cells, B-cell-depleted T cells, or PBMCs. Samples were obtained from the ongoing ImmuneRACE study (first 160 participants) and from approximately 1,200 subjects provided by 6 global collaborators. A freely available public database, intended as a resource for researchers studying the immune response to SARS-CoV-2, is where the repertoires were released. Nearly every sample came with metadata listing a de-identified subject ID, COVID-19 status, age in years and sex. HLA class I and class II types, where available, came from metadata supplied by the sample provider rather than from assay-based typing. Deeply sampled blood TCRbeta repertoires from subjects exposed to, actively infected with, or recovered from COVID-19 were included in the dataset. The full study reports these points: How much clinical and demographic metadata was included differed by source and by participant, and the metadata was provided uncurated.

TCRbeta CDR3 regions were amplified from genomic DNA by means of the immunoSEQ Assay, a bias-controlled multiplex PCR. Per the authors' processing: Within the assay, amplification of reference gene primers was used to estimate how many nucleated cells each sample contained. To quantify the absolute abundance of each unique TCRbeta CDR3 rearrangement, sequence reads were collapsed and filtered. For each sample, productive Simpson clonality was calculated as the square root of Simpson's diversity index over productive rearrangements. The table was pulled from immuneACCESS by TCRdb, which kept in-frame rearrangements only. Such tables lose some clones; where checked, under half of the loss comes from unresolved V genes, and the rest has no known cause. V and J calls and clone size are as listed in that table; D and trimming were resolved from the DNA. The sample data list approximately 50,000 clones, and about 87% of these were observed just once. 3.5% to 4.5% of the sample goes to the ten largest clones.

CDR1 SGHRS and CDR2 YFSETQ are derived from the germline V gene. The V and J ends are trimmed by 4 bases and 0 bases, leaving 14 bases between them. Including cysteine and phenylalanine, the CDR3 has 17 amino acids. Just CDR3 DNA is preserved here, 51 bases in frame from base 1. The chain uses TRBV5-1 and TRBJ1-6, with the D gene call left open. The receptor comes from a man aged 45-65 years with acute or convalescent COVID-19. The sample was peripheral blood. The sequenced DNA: TGCGCCAGCAGCCCAATGGATCGGAGCTCCTATAATTCACCCCTCCACTTT. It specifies CASSPMDRSSYNSPLHF.